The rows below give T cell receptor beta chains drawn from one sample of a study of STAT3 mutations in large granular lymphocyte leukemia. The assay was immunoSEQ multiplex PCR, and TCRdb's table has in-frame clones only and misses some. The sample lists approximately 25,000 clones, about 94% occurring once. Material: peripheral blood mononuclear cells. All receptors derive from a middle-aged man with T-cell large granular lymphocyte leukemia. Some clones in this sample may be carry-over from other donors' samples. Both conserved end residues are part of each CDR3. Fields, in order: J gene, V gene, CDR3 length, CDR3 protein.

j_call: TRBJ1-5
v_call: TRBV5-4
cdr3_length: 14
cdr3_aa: CASSPGPTSGPQHF

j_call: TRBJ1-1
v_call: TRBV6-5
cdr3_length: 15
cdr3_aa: CASSYAGQGSTEAFF

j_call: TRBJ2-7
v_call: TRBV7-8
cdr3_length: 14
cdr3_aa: CASSLGTGGNEQYF

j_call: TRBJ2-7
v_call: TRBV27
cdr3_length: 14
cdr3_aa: CASSLRAVTYEQYF

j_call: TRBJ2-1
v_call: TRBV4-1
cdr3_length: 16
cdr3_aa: CASSQDGRGVYNEQFF

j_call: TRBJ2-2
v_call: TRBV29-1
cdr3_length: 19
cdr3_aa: CSVEEGGLAGGLLTGELFF

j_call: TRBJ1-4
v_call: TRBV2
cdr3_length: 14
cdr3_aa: CASGRTATNEKLFF

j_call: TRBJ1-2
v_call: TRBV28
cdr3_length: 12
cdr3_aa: CASSRGNYGYTF

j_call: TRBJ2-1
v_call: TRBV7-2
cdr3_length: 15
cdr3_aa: CASSLTSGGGNEQFF

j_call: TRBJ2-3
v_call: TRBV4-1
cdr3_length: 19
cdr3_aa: CASSQASRDRSFFTDTQYF

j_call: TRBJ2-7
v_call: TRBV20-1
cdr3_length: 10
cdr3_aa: CSARGHEQYF

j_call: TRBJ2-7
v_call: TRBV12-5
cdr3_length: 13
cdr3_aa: CASGRDISYEQYF

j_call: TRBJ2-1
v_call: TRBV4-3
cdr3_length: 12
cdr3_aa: CASSQDADEQFF

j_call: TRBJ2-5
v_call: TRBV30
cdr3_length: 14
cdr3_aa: CAWSDLVGEETQYF

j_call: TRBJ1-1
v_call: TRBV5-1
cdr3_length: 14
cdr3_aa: CASSTGSLNTEAFF

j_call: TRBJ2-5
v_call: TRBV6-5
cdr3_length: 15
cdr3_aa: CASSPSFRTQETQYF

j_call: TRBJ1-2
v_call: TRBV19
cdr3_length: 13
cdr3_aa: CASVNRGVYGYTF

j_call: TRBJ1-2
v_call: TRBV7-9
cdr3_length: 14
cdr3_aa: CASSLGQGAYGYTF

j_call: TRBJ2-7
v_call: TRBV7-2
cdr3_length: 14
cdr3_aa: CASSLTQGGYEQYF

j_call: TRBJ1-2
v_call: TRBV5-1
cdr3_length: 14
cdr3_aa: CASSLGQTRDGYTF

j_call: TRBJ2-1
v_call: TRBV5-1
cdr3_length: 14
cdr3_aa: CASSLASSFNEQFF

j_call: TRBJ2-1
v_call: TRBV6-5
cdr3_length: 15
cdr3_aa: CASSYSGRSYNEQFF